The next 13 T cell receptor beta chains were all read from a single sample in a study of OX40 agonist ivuxolimab in advanced cancers. The table came from immunoSEQ multiplex PCR; TCRdb's copy has only in-frame clones and leaves some out. The data show 150,000 to 190,000 clones, with around 94% seen just once and about 0.31% held by the top ten. The specimen was CD4+ or CD8+ T cells sorted from blood, collected in a trial of the OX40 agonist ivuxolimab. These receptors came from an adult with an advanced solid tumor such as melanoma, head and neck, liver or kidney cancer.

V usage is TRBV12-5 and J usage is TRBJ2-3; the D call may be TRBD1 or TRBD2 (6 bases each). The CDR3 runs 16 residues. V was cut by 0 bases and J by 3 bases, with 13 bases left in between. Germline V lookup: CDR1 LGHNT, CDR2 FRNRAP. CDR3 protein: CASGLVGGGRTDTQYF. As DNA, the CDR3 is TGTGCTAGTGGTTTGGTAGGTGGGGGGCGGACAGATACGCAGTATTTT.

This chain's CDR3 is CAWSAKNTGELFF. The CDR3 coding sequence is TGTGCCTGGAGTGCCAAAAACACCGGGGAGCTGTTTTTT. The chain links TRBV30 to TRBJ2-2; D is unresolved. CDR1 and CDR2 from the germline V gene are GTSNPN and SVGIG (reference sequence). This CDR3 region has 13 residues. V gave up 1 base and J gave up 2 bases, with 5 bases separating them.

This chain links TRBV28 with TRBJ1-4; TRBD1 is a possible D gene (5 bases). Germline CDR1 reads MDHEN; CDR2 reads SYDVKM. V was trimmed by 2 bases and J by 8 bases, leaving 12 bases between them. This CDR3 has 14 amino acids. The CDR3 here is CASSLVGAEEKLFF. The CDR3 region has the DNA TGTGCCAGCAGTTTAGTAGGGGCGGAGGAAAAACTGTTTTTT. The full variable domain, with the rest looked up from reference TRBV28 and TRBJ1-4, is DVKVTQSSRYLVKRTGEKVFLECVQDMDHENMFWYRQDPGLGLRLIYFSYDVKMKEKGDIPEGYSVSREKKERFSLILESASTNQTSMYLCASSLVGAEEKLFFGSGTQLSVL.

The chain couples TRBV7-3 to TRBJ2-2; D remains ambiguous. The CDR3 is 15 residues long. Germline lookup yields CDR1 SGHTA and CDR2 FQGTGA. V was pared by 1 base and J by 0 bases, with 6 bases between. In DNA, the CDR3 is TGTGCCAGCAGCTTAAGACACGCGAACACCGGGGAGCTGTTTTTT. It translates to CASSLRHANTGELFF.

In its sample, this clone was seen once. The V call is TRBV4-3, the J call TRBJ1-3; D possibly corresponds to TRBD1 (6 bases). The CDR3 runs to 14 residues. V was trimmed by 4 bases and J by 4 bases, leaving 11 bases between them. Germline V lookup: CDR1 LGHNA, CDR2 YSLEER. CDR3 coding DNA: TGCGCCAGCAGCCGCACAGGGCCCGGAAACACCATATATTTT. It codes for CASSRTGPGNTIYF.

The chain is built from TRBV7-2 and TRBJ2-2; 9 bases fit TRBD2. The CDR3 runs to 16 residues. Germline V gives CDR1 SGHTA, CDR2 FQGNSA. V lost 5 bases and J lost 6; bases outside the gene matches: 10. The CDR3 DNA follows: TGTGCCAGCAGCCCTACCTGGACTAGCGTGCCCGGGGAGCTGTTTTTT. This codes for CASSPTWTSVPGELFF.

This chain joins TRBV28 and TRBJ2-3; D is perhaps TRBD2 (6 bases). The CDR3 contains 14 residues. CDR1 MDHEN and CDR2 SYDVKM come from the germline V gene. V was trimmed by 3 bases and J by 3 bases, leaving 10 bases between them. The CDR3 coding sequence is TGTGCCAGCAGTTTGGCGGGAAGGACAGATACGCAGTATTTT. The encoded protein is CASSLAGRTDTQYF.

This sequence joins TRBV30 and TRBJ2-3; 9 nucleotides agree with TRBD2. Germline V gene data show CDR1 as GTSNPN and CDR2 as SVGIG (reference sequence). The CDR3 totals 12 residues. The ends lost 8 bases at V and 4 bases at J; junction bases unmatched: 4. This CDR3 is CARREGADTQYF. DNA of the CDR3: TGTGCCCGGCGGGAGGGGGCAGATACGCAGTATTTT.

This rearrangement joins TRBV19 to TRBJ1-2; the match to TRBD1 covers 9 bases. The CDR3 loop spans 13 amino acids. V shed 9 bases and J 4 bases; nucleotides not matched to a gene: 6. CDR1 and CDR2 (germline): LNHDA, SQIVND (reference sequence). CDR3 nucleotide sequence: TGTGCCAGCCGACAGGGGGTACCCTATGGCTACACCTTC. Translation: CASRQGVPYGYTF.

This chain connects TRBV5-1 to TRBJ2-1; 11 positions agree with TRBD2. V lost 0 bases and J lost 4; bases outside the gene matches: 9. The CDR3 covers 18 residues. Per germline, CDR1 SGHRS and CDR2 YFSETQ. Here the CDR3 DNA reads TGCGCCAGCAGCTTGGGTACTAGCGGGAGAGTTACATACAATGAGCAGTTCTTC. Translated, it gives CASSLGTSGRVTYNEQFF. Based on the CDR3 plus reference TRBV5-1 and TRBJ2-1, the full variable domain is KAGVTQTPRYLIKTRGQQVTLSCSPISGHRSVSWYQQTPGQGLQFLFEYFSETQRNKGNFPGRFSGRQFSNSRSEMNVSTLELGDSALYLCASSLGTSGRVTYNEQFFGPGTRLTVL.

This clone was observed a handful of times. The chain uses TRBV5-5 and TRBJ2-1, with D unresolved. Trimming cost V 4 bases and J 5 bases, with 10 bases left between them. The CDR3 contains 13 residues. The germline gives CDR1 SGHKS, CDR2 YYEKEE (reference sequence). DNA for the CDR3: TGTGCCAGCAGCCAAACTCCCGACAATGAGCAGTTCTTC. Its translation: CASSQTPDNEQFF.

This clone was observed once. V and J are TRBV7-6 and TRBJ2-1; D is undetermined. Germline loops: CDR1 SGHVS, CDR2 FNYEAQ. The CDR3 has 11 residues. The ends were cut back, 2 bases at V and 9 bases at J, with 5 bases in the middle. CDR3 in amino acids: CASSLFGEQFF. CDR3 sequence (DNA): TGTGCCAGCAGCTTATTCGGTGAGCAGTTCTTC. The complete variable domain, with remaining parts taken from reference TRBV7-6 and TRBJ2-1, reads GAGVSQSPRYKVTKRGQDVALRCDPISGHVSLYWYRQALGQGPEFLTYFNYEAQQDKSGLPNDRFSAERPEGSISTLTIQRTEQRDSAMYRCASSLFGEQFFGPGTRLTVL.

The V and J genes are TRBV5-1 and TRBJ2-1, with 8 positions matching TRBD1. J was trimmed by 16 bases and V by 0 bases; bases with no gene match: 6. The CDR3 sequence is 12 residues long. Germline assignment: CDR1 SGHRS and CDR2 YFSETQ. CDR3 nucleotides: TGCGCCAGCAGCTTGGACCGGGACAGGTACTTCTTC. It encodes CASSLDRDRYFF.